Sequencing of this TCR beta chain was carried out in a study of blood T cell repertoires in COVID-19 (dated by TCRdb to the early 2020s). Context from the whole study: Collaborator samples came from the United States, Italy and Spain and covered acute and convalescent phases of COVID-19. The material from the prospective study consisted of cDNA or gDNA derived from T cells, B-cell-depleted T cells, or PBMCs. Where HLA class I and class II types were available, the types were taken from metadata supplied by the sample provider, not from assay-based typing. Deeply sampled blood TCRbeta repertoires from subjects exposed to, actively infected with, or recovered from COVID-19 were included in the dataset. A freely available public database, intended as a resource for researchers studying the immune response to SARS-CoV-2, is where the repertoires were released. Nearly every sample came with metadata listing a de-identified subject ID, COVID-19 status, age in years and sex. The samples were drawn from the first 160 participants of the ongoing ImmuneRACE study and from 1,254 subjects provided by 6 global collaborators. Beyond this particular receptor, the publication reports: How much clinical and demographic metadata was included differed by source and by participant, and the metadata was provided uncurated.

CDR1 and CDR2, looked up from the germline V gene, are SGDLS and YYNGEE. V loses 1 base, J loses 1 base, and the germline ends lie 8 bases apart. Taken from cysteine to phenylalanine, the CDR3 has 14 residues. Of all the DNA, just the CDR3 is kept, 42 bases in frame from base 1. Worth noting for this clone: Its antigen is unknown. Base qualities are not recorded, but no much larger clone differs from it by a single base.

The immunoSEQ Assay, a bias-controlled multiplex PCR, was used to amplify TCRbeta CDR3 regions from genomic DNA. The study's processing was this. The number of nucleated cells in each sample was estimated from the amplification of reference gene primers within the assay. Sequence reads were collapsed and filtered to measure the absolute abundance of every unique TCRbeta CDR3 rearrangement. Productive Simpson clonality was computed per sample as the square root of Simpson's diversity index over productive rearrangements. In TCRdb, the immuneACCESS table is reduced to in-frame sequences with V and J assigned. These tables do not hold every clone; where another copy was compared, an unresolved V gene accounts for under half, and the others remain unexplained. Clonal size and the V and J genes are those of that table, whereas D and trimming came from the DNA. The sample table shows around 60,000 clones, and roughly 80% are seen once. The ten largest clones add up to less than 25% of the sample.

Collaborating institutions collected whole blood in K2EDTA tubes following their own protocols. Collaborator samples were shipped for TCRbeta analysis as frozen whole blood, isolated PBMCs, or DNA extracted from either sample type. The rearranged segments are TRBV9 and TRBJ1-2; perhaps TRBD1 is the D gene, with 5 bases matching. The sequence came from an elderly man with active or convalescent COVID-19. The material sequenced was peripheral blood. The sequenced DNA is TGTGCCAGCAGCGTATCCCAGGGTAACTATGGCTACACCTTC. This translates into CASSVSQGNYGYTF.